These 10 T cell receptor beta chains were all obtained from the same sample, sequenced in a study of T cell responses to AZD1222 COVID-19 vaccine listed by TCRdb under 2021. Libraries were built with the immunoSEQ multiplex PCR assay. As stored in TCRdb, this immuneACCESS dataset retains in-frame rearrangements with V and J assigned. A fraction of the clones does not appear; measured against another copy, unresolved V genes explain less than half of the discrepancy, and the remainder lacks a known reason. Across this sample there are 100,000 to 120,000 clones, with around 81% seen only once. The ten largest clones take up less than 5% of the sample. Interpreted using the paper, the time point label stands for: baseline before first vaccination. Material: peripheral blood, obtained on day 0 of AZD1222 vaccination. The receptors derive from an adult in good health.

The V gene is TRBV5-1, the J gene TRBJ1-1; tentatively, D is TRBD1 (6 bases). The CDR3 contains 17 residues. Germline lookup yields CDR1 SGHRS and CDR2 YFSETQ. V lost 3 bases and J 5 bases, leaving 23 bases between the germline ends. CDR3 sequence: CASSSSGVRVGGTEAFF. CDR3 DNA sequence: TGCGCCAGCAGCTCTTCAGGAGTCAGGGTAGGGGGAACTGAAGCTTTCTTT.

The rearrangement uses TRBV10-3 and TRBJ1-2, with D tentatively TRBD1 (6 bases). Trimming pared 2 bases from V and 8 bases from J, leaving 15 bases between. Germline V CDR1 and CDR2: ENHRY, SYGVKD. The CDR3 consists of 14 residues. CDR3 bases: TGTGCCATCAGTGAGATGCGGGACAAAGGAGGCTACACCTTC. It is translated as CAISEMRDKGGYTF.

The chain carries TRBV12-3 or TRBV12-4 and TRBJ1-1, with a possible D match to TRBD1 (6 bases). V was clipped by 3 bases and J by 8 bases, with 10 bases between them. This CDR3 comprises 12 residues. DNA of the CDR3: TGTGCCAGCAGTTTGATCGGGACAGAAGCTTTCTTT. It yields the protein CASSLIGTEAFF.

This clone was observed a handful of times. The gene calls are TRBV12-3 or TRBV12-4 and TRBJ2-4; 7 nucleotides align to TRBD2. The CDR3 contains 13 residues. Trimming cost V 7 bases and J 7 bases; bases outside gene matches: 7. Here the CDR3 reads CASTLTGRNIQYF. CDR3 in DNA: TGTGCCAGCACCTTGACCGGGAGGAACATTCAGTACTTC.

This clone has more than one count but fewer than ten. CDR3 region: CASSLTLAGGANTGELFF. The CDR3 DNA reads as TGTGCCAGCAGTCTCACATTAGCGGGAGGGGCGAACACCGGGGAGCTGTTTTTT. The chain is built from TRBV6-4 and TRBJ2-2; 11 bases fit TRBD2. Germline V lookup: CDR1 MRHNA, CDR2 SNTAGT. V lost 5 bases, J lost 0 bases, and 8 bases stayed unmatched. This CDR3 is built from 18 residues.

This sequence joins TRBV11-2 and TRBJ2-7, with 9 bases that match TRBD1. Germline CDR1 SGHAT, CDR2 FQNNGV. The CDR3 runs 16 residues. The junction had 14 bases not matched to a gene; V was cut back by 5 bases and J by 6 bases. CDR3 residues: CASSHYSGQGFREQYF. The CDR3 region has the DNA TGTGCCAGCAGCCATTACTCGGGACAGGGTTTTCGCGAGCAGTACTTC. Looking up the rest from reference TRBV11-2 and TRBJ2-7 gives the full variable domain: EAGVAQSPRYKIIEKRQSVAFWCNPISGHATLYWYQQILGQGPKLLIQFQNNGVVDDSQLPKDRFSAERLKGVDSTLKIQPAKLEDSAVYLCASSHYSGQGFREQYFGPGTRLTVT.

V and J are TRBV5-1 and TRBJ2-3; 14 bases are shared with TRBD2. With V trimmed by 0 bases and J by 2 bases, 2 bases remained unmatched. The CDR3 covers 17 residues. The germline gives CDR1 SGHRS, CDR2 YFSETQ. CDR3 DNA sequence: TGCGCCAGCAGCTTGGCGGGACTAGCGGGAGTCACAGATACGCAGTATTTT. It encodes CASSLAGLAGVTDTQYF.

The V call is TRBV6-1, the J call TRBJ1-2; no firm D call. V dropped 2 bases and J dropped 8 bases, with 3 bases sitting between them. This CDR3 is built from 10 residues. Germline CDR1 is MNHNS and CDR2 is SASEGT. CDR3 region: CASSEWGYTF. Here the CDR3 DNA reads TGTGCCAGCAGTGAATGGGGCTACACCTTC.

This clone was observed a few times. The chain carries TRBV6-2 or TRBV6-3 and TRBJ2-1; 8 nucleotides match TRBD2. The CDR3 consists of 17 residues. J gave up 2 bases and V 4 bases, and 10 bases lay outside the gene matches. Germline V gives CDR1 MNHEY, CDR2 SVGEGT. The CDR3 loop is CASSSIRTSRTYNEQFF. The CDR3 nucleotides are TGTGCCAGCAGTTCAATACGGACTAGCCGTACCTACAATGAGCAGTTCTTC.

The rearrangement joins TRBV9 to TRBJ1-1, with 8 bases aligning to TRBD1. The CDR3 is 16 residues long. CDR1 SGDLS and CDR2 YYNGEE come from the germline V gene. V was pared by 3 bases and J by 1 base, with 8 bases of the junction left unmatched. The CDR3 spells CASSAVHGQGNTEAFF. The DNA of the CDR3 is TGTGCCAGCAGCGCCGTTCACGGACAGGGGAACACTGAAGCTTTCTTT.